The source of this T cell receptor (beta chain) is a study of T cell responses to AZD1222 COVID-19 vaccine. Study-level results: In all cases, repertoires were sampled only after the peak T cell response.

As for this clone: Its specificity is unknown.

Generated by immunoSEQ multiplex PCR, the TCRdb table keeps only in-frame clones and is missing some. This sample yields 95,000 to 120,000 clones, of which more than 70% are seen a single time; roughly 3.2% belongs to the top ten. Per the germline V gene, CDR1 is MNHEY and CDR2 is SVGAGI. This CDR3 region has 15 residues. Unmatched junction bases numbered 10, after V lost 2 bases and J lost 9 bases. Here the sequenced sample was peripheral blood, taken on day 0 of MenACWY control vaccination. The J gene is TRBJ2-1, the V gene TRBV6-5, with TRBD1 matching 7 bases. The sequence was obtained from an adult in good health. CDR3 amino acids: CASSYRIWDRSEQFF. The CDR3 nucleotides read TGTGCCAGCAGTTACCGAATTTGGGACAGAAGTGAGCAGTTCTTC.